The clone carrying this TCR beta chain appeared a few times. The antigen is not known. The data were taken from a study of glioma-infiltrating T cells. Study results and limitations: Gliomas, especially low-grade, showed above-expected tissue-blood divergence; non-neoplastic patients showed below.

TCR alpha and beta CDR3 regions were amplified from RNA using iRepertoire nested multiplex PCR. Each CDR3 protein is one row after TCRdb ran MiXCR on the multiplex PCR reads. The sample lists a few hundred thousand distinct CDR3 sequences; 41% were seen once. The V segment lost 5 bases and the J segment 8 bases; nucleotides outside the gene matches: 6. In germline, CDR1 is DFQATT, CDR2 SNEGSKA (reference sequence). The CDR3 totals 12 residues. This rearrangement joins TRBV20-1 to TRBJ1-2, with 9 positions matching TRBD1. This TCR derives from a human donor with low-grade glioma or glioblastoma, undergoing nonglioma brain surgery, or in good health (not recorded which). Sequencing used glioma tissue, nonneoplastic brain tissue, or PBMCs (not recorded which). The CDR3 bases are TGCAGTGCTGGGACAGGGTGGAAGGGCTACACCTTC. It codes for CSAGTGWKGYTF.